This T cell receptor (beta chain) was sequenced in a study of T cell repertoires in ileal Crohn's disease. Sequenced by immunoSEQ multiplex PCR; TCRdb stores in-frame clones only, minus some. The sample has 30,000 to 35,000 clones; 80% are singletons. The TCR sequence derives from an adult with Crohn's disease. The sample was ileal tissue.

The DNA of the CDR3 is TGTGCCAGCAGCCCGGGACAGGATAGCAATCAGCCCCAGCATTTT. This codes for CASSPGQDSNQPQHF. The chain has TRBV4-2 and TRBJ1-5; the match to TRBD1 covers 8 bases. The CDR3 consists of 15 residues. Germline assignment: CDR1 LGHNA and CDR2 YNFKEQ. Trimming removed 4 bases from V and 0 bases from J; junction bases left unmatched: 2.